Listed here are 27 T cell receptor beta chains from one sample, sequenced in a study of OX40 agonist ivuxolimab in advanced cancers. TCRdb's copy holds only in-frame clones and misses some; the assay was immunoSEQ multiplex PCR. The table shows about 100,000 clones, with roughly 90% occurring only once. The sample here was CD4+ or CD8+ T cells sorted from blood, taken in a trial of the OX40 agonist ivuxolimab. The origin of the receptors is an adult with an advanced solid tumor such as melanoma, head and neck, liver or kidney cancer.

This clone was detected once. This chain connects TRBV4-3 to TRBJ2-3; TRBD2 matches at 7 bases. This CDR3 contains 16 residues. CDR1 is LGHNA and CDR2 is YSLEER in the germline V gene. Trimming removed 1 base from V and 1 base from J; junction bases left unmatched: 5. The CDR3 sequence is CASSQALAGGTDTQYF. For the CDR3, the DNA is TGCGCCAGCAGCCAAGCTCTTGCGGGAGGCACAGATACGCAGTATTTT.

The chain carries TRBV28 and TRBJ2-5; no clear D. This CDR3 is 14 amino acids long. The V end lost 5 bases, the J end lost 4 bases, and 14 bases lay between the germline ends. The V gene's germline CDR1 is MDHEN and CDR2 SYDVKM. CDR3 DNA: TGTGCCAGCAGTCCCGGGCCCCGGAGAGAGACCCAGTACTTC. Translating it yields CASSPGPRRETQYF.

The chain carries TRBV5-1 and TRBJ2-7; D might be TRBD2 (6 bases). The CDR3 contains 15 residues. Looked up from germline, CDR1 is SGHRS and CDR2 is YFSETQ. V lost 1 base to trimming and J lost 5 bases, with 16 bases between them. CDR3 sequence: CASSLMAQGGDEQYF. The CDR3 bases are TGCGCCAGCAGCTTGATGGCCCAGGGAGGCGACGAGCAGTACTTC.

The V gene is TRBV5-1, the J gene TRBJ2-3; 8 nucleotides match TRBD2. Germline loops: CDR1 SGHRS, CDR2 YFSETQ. CDR3 size: 17 residues. J gave up 4 bases and V 0 bases, and 10 bases lay outside the gene matches. The CDR3 sequence: CASSLGGGAGAPDTQYF. CDR3 coding DNA: TGCGCCAGCAGCTTGGGTGGCGGAGCGGGAGCCCCAGATACGCAGTATTTT.

This chain connects TRBV5-6 to TRBJ1-4; no clear D. This CDR3 spans 14 amino acids. V lost 0 bases and J lost 7, with 10 bases in between. From germline, CDR1 is SGHDT and CDR2 YYEEEE. The CDR3 sequence is CASSLEGRAEKLFF. The CDR3 DNA sequence: TGTGCCAGCAGCTTGGAAGGGCGGGCTGAAAAACTGTTTTTT.

J is TRBJ2-5 and V is TRBV14, with D unclear. CDR3 length: 13 amino acids. The ends were cut back, 5 bases at V and 5 bases at J, with 12 bases in the middle. The germline gives CDR1 SGHDN, CDR2 FVKESK. The chain's CDR3 is CASSTGPLETQYF. The CDR3 DNA follows: TGTGCCAGCAGCACTGGGCCTCTCGAGACCCAGTACTTC.

The chain combines TRBV12-5 with TRBJ1-4, with a weak D call TRBD1 (6 bases). V dropped 0 bases and J dropped 0 bases, with 11 bases sitting between them. This CDR3 comprises 17 residues. Germline V lookup: CDR1 LGHNT, CDR2 FRNRAP. The CDR3 loop reads CASGLVTRGPTNEKLFF. CDR3 DNA sequence: TGTGCTAGTGGTTTGGTAACGCGGGGGCCAACTAATGAAAAACTGTTTTTT.

This chain uses TRBV4-3 with TRBJ1-1; D gene uncertain. The germline gives CDR1 LGHNA, CDR2 YSLEER. This CDR3 has 16 amino acids. Trimming pared 3 bases from V and 1 base from J, leaving 15 bases between. The CDR3 DNA is TGCGCCAGCAGCCACCTACCGGCAGCAGGGAACACTGAAGCTTTCTTT. Amino acid sequence: CASSHLPAAGNTEAFF.

This clone was detected only once. The chain couples TRBV7-2 to TRBJ1-5; maybe TRBD1 (6 bases). Germline lookup yields CDR1 SGHTA and CDR2 FQGNSA. The CDR3 spans 14 residues. Trimming took 5 bases from V and 4 from J, leaving 12 bases between them. CDR3 DNA sequence: TGTGCCAGCAGCCCCCCCCAGGGGAATCAGCCCCAGCATTTT. It encodes CASSPPQGNQPQHF.

The CDR3 here is CASSEAGDQETQYF. CDR3 DNA sequence: TGTGCCAGCAGTGAGGCGGGAGACCAAGAGACCCAGTACTTC. The chain carries TRBV6-5 and TRBJ2-5; 7 positions match TRBD2. CDR1 and CDR2 (germline): MNHEY, SVGAGI. This CDR3 comprises 14 residues. V lost 5 bases and J lost 0; bases outside the gene matches: 3.

J is TRBJ1-6 and V is TRBV10-3; weak D call: TRBD1 (5 bases). The CDR3 sequence is 17 residues long. Germline-derived CDR1 and CDR2 are ENHRY and SYGVKD. V gave up 3 bases and J gave up 8 bases, with 20 bases separating them. The CDR3 DNA follows: TGTGCCATCAGTGACCCACTACTGGGACTGGGATATTCACCCCTCCACTTT. This gives the protein CAISDPLLGLGYSPLHF.

The DNA of the CDR3 is TGTGCCAGCAGTGAACTGGCGGGTCCTACCCTGTCCTACAATGAGCAGTTCTTC. Amino acid sequence: CASSELAGPTLSYNEQFF. The gene calls are TRBV6-1 and TRBJ2-1, with D maybe TRBD2 (5 bases). V lost 2 bases to trimming and J lost 1 base, with 18 bases between them. The CDR3 spans 18 residues. Germline CDR1 MNHNS, CDR2 SASEGT.

The V call is TRBV18, the J call TRBJ2-3; the match to TRBD2 covers 10 bases. The CDR3 consists of 17 residues. Germline loops: CDR1 KGHSH, CDR2 LQKENI. The V and J ends lost 3 bases and 3 bases, in that order; junction bases with no gene match: 9. The CDR3 protein is CASSPSGRAAGTDTQYF. The CDR3 nucleotides are TGTGCCAGCTCACCGAGCGGGAGGGCCGCGGGGACAGATACGCAGTATTTT.

The chain links TRBV7-3 to TRBJ2-3; D is unresolved. The CDR3 loop spans 13 amino acids. Trimming took off 4 bases at V and 3 bases at J, with 8 bases between the two ends. Germline lookup yields CDR1 SGHTA and CDR2 FQGTGA. CDR3 in DNA: TGTGCCAGCAGCTATCATGGGACAGATACGCAGTATTTT. As protein: CASSYHGTDTQYF.

The chain recombines TRBV5-1 with TRBJ2-1; D possibly corresponds to TRBD2 (5 bases). CDR1 and CDR2 (germline): SGHRS, YFSETQ. Trimming left V 0 bases short and J 6 bases short, with 10 bases between. This CDR3 has 14 amino acids. The CDR3 spells CASSLGLATNEQFF. The CDR3 bases are TGCGCCAGCAGCTTGGGCCTAGCTACCAATGAGCAGTTCTTC.

CDR3 protein: CASSLAGQGEGETQYF. Written as DNA, the CDR3 is TGCGCCAGCAGCTTGGCCGGGCAGGGAGAGGGGGAGACCCAGTACTTC. The rearrangement joins TRBV5-1 to TRBJ2-5; D possibly uses TRBD1 or TRBD2 (5 bases each). Per germline, CDR1 SGHRS and CDR2 YFSETQ. Trimming pared 0 bases from V and 5 bases from J, leaving 17 bases between. This CDR3 is 16 amino acids long.

The V call is TRBV5-6, the J call TRBJ2-2; no clear D. This CDR3 comprises 13 residues. The ends were cut back, 3 bases at V and 9 bases at J, with 12 bases in the middle. Germline V lookup: CDR1 SGHDT, CDR2 YYEEEE. Written as DNA, the CDR3 is TGTGCCAGCAGCTCCCCGACCCTAAGGGAGCTGTTTTTT. Amino acids: CASSSPTLRELFF.

DNA of the CDR3: TGTGCCAGTATCTCAGGGGCTACGGGATCACCCCTCCACTTT. Translating gives CASISGATGSPLHF. V is TRBV19 and J is TRBJ1-6; weak D call: TRBD1 (6 bases). The germline gives CDR1 LNHDA, CDR2 SQIVND (reference sequence). The CDR3 sequence is 14 residues long. Trimming removed 7 bases at V and 10 bases at J, with 17 bases between.

V gene TRBV10-3 combines with J gene TRBJ2-7; D may be TRBD1 (6 bases). V lost 6 bases, J lost 0 bases, and 15 bases lay in between. CDR1 is ENHRY, CDR2 SYGVKD, per germline. This CDR3 spans 15 amino acids. CDR3 region: CAIRDSNEPSYEQYF. The DNA of the CDR3 is TGTGCCATCAGGGACAGCAATGAACCCTCCTACGAGCAGTACTTC.

The V call is TRBV7-2, the J call TRBJ1-4; D unresolved. V was cut by 1 base and J by 0 bases, with 6 bases left in between. Germline assignment: CDR1 SGHTA and CDR2 FQGNSA. The CDR3 is 15 residues long. The CDR3 loop reads CASSLGSATNEKLFF. The DNA for the CDR3 is TGTGCCAGCAGCTTAGGATCTGCAACTAATGAAAAACTGTTTTTT.

The chain is built from TRBV11-3 and TRBJ2-1, with TRBD2 as a possible D gene (5 bases). Germline V gene data show CDR1 as SGHNT and CDR2 as YENEEA. Trimming removed 1 base from V and 2 bases from J, with 9 bases in between. This CDR3 is 15 amino acids long. The CDR3 sequence: CASSLGGSAYNEQFF. The CDR3 region has the DNA TGTGCCAGCAGCTTAGGAGGGAGCGCCTACAATGAGCAGTTCTTC.

The chain combines TRBV15 with TRBJ1-2, with 11 bases that match TRBD1. Germline-derived CDR1 and CDR2 are LNHNV and YYDKDF (reference sequence). Trimming removed 5 bases from V and 4 bases from J; junction bases left unmatched: 12. CDR3 length equals 17 residues. The CDR3 DNA reads TGTGCCACCAGCCTGTCAAGCCTCGGGACAGGGGGCTATGGCTACACCTTC. Translating gives CATSLSSLGTGGYGYTF.

DNA of the CDR3: TGCAGCGTTGACGGCTACACCTTC. It yields the protein CSVDGYTF. J is TRBJ1-2 and V is TRBV29-1; D not resolved. Germline CDR1 reads SQVTM; CDR2 reads ANQGSEA. The CDR3 is 8 residues long. Between the trimmed V and J ends, which lost 3 bases and 8 bases, there was a span of 1 base.

The genes are TRBV19 and TRBJ2-1, with TRBD2 identical over 12 bases. V lost 7 bases to trimming and J lost 6 bases; unmatched junction nucleotides: 10. CDR1 is LNHDA and CDR2 is SQIVND in the germline V gene (reference sequence). The CDR3 sequence is 16 residues long. The DNA for the CDR3 is TGTGCCAGTAAGACTAGCGGGAGTGCGGGAGGCAATGAGCAGTTCTTC. It yields the protein CASKTSGSAGGNEQFF.

V is TRBV27 and J is TRBJ2-7, with 9 bases that match TRBD1. This CDR3 comprises 13 residues. CDR1 is MNHEY and CDR2 is SMNVEV in the germline V gene (reference sequence). V gave up 7 bases and J gave up 6 bases; unmatched junction bases: 7. The CDR3 nucleotides read TGTGCCAGCACCTGGACAGGGGCCTCCGAGCAGTACTTC. Its protein is CASTWTGASEQYF.

This clone was counted a few times. The chain couples TRBV5-4 to TRBJ2-2; no clear D. This CDR3 has 14 residues. Germline CDR1 is SGHNT and CDR2 is YYREEE (reference sequence). Trimming removed 4 bases from V and 5 bases from J, with 12 bases in between. The CDR3 bases are TGTGCCAGCAGCGTAGAGTCCGGGACCGGGGAGCTGTTTTTT. This translates into CASSVESGTGELFF.

The V call is TRBV5-4, the J call TRBJ2-7, with 9 bases identical to TRBD1. Per germline, CDR1 SGHNT and CDR2 YYREEE (reference sequence). Trimming took 4 bases from V and 0 from J; bases not matched to a gene: 2. This CDR3 has 14 residues. The CDR3 DNA is TGTGCCAGCAGCGTACAGGGGGCCTCCTACGAGCAGTACTTC. Its translation is CASSVQGASYEQYF.